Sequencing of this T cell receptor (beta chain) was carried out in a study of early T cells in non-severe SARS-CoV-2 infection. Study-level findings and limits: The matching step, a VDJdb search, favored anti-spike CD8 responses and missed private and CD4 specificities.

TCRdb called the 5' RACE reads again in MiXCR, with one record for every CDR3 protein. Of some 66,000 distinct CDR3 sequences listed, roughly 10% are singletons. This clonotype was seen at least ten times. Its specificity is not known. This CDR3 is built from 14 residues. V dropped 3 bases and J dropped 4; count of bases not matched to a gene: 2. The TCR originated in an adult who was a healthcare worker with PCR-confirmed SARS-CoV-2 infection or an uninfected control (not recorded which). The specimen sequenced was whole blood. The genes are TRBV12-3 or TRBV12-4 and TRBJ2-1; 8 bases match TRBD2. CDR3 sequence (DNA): TGTGCCAGCAGTTTCGGCGGGAGGTACAATGAGCAGTTCTTC. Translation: CASSFGGRYNEQFF.